This T cell receptor beta chain was profiled in a study of T cell repertoires in cytomegalovirus infection. Each CDR3 protein gets one entry after TCRdb re-called the reads with MiXCR. The table includes over 100,000 distinct CDR3 sequences, 15% to 20% detected once. This CDR3 contains 13 residues. V shed 5 bases and J 7 bases; nucleotides not matched to a gene: 6. The germline CDR1 and CDR2 sequences are SEHNR and FQNEAQ (reference sequence). This clonotype has a count of ten or more. Source material: PBMCs. The V gene is TRBV7-9, the J gene TRBJ1-2; 8 bases align to TRBD1. The TCR comes from a human donor in good health (CMV status not recorded). Some clones in this sample may be carry-over from other donors' samples. The chain's CDR3 is CASSVGQASGYTF. The CDR3, as DNA: TGTGCCAGCAGCGTGGGACAGGCGAGTGGCTACACCTTC.